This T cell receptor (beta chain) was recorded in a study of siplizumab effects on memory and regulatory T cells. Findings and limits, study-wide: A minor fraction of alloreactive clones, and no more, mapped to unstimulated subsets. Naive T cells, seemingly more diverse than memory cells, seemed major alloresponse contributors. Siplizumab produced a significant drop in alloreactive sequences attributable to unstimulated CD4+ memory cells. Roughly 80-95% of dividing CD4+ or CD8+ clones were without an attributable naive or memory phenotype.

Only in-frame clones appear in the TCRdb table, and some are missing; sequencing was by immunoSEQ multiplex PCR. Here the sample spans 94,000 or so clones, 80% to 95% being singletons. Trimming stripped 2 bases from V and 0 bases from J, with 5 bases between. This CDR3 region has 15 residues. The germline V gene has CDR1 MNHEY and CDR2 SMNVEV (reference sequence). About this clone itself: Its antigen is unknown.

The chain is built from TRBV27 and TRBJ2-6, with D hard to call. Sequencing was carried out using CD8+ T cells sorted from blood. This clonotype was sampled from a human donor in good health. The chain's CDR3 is CASSLGSSGANVLTF. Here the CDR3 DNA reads TGTGCCAGCAGTTTAGGAAGCTCTGGGGCCAACGTCCTGACTTTC.